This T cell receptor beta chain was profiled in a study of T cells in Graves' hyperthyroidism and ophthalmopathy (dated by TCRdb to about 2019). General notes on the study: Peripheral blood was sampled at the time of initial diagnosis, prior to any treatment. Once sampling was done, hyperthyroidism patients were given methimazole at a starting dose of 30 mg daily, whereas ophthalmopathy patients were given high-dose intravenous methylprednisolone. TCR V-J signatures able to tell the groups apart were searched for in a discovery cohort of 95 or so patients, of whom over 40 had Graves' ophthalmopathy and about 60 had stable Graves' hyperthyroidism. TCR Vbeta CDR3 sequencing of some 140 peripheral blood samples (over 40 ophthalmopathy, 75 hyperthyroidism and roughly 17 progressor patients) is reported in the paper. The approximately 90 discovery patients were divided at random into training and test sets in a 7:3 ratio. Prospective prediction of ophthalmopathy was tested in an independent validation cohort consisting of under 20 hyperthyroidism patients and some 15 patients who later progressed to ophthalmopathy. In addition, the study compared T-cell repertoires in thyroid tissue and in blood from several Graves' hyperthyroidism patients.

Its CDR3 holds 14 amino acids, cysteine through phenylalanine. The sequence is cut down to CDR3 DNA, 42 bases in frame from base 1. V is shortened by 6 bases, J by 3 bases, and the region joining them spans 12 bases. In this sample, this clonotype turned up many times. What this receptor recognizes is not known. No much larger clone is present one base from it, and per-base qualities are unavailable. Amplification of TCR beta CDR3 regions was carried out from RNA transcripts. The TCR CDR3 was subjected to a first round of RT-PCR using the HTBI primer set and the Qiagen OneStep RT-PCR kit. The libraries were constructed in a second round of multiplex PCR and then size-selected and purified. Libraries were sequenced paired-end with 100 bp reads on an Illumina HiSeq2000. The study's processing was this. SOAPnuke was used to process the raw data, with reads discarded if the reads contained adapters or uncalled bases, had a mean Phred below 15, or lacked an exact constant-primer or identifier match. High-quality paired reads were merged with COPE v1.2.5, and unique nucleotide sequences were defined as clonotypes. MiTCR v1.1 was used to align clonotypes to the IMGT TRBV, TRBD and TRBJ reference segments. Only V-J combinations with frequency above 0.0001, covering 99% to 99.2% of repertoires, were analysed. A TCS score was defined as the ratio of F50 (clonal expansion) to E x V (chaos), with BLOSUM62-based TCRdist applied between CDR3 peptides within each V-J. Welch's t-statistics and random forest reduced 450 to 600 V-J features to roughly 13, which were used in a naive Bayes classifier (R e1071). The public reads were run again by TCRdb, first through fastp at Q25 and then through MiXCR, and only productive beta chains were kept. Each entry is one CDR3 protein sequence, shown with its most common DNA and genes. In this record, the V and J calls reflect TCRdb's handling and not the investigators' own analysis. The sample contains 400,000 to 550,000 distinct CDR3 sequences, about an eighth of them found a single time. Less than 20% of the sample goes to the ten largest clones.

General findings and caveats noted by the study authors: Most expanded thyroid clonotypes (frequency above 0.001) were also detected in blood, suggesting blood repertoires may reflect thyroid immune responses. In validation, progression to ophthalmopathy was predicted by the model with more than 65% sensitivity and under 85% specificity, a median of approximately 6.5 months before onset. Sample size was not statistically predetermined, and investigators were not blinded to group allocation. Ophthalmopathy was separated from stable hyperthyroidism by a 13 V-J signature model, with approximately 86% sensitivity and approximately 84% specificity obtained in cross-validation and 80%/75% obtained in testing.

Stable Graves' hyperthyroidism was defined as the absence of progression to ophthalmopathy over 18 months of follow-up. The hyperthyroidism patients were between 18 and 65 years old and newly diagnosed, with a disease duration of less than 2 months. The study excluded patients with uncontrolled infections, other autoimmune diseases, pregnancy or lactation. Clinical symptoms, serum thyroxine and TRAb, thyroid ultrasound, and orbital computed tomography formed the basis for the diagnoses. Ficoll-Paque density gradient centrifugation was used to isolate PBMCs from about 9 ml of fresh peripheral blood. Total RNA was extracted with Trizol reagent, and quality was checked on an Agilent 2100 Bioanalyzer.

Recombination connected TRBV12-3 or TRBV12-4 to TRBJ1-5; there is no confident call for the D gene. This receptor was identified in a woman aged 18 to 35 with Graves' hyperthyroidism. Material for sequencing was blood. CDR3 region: CASRKDTLNQPQHF. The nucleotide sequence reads TGTGCCAGCAGAAAAGACACACTCAATCAGCCCCAGCATTTT.